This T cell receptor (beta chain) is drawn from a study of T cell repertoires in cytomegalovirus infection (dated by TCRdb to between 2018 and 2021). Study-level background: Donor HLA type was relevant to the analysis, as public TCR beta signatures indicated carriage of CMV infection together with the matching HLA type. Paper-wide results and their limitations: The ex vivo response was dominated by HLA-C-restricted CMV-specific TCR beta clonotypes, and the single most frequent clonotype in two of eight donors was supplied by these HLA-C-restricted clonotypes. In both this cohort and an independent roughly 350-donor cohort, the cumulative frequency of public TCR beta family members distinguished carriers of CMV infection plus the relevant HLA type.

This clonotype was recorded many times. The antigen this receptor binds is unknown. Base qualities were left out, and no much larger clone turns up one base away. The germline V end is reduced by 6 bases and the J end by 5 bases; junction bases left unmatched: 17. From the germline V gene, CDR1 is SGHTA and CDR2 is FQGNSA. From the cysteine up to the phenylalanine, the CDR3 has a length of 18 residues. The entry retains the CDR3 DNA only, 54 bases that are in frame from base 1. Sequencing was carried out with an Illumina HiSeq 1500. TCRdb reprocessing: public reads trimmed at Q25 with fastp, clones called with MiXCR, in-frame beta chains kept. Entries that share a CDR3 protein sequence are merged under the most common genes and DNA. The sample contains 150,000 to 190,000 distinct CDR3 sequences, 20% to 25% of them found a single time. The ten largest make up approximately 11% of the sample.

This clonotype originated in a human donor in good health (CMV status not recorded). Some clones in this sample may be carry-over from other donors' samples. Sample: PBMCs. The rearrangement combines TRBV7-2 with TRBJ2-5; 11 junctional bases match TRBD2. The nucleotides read TGTGCCAGCAGTCTGGGTAGTAGCGGGGGGGGACAGGGTGAGACCCAGTACTTC. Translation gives CASSLGSSGGGQGETQYF.